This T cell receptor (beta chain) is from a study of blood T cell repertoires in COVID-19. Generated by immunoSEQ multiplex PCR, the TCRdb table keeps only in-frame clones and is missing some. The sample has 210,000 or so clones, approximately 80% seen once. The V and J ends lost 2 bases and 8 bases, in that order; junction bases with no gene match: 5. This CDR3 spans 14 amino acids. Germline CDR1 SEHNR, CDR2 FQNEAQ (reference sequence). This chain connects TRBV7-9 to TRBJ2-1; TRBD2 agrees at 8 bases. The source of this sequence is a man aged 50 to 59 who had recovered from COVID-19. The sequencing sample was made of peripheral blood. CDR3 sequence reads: CASSLTGGFDEQFF. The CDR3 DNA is TGTGCCAGCAGCTTAACGGGAGGGTTCGATGAGCAGTTCTTC.